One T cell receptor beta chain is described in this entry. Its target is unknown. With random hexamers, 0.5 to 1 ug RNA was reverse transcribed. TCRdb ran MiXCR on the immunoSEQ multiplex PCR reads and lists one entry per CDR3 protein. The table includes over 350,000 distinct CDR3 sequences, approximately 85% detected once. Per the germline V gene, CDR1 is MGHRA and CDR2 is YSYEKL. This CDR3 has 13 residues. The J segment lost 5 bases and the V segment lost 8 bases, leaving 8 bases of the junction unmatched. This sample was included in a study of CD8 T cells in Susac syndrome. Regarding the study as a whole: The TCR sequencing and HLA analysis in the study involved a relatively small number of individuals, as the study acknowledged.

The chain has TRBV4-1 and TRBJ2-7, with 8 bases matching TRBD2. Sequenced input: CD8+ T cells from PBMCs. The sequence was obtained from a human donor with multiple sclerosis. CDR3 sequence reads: CASFSGRGDEQYF. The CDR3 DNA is TGCGCCAGCTTCAGCGGGAGAGGAGACGAGCAGTACTTC.